This is a list of T cell receptor beta chains from one sample in a study of cytomegalovirus exposure and HLA in healthy donors. Assay: immunoSEQ multiplex PCR; the TCRdb copy retains only in-frame clones and omits some. Here the sample spans about 200,000 clones, roughly 76% being singletons. Sequenced sample: PBMCs. The receptors derive from a woman aged 30 to 39 in good health and CMV-seropositive. Both conserved end residues are part of each CDR3. The D gene is left open where the match is weak. Clone size is stated in some rows and not others, as once, few, many or a class when expanded.

v_call	d_call	clone_size	j_call	cdr3_nt	cdr3_aa
TRBV6-1	TRBD1	.	TRBJ2-5	TGTGCCAGTTCAGGGGGCGGACTGGCCGAAGAGACCCAGTACTTC	CASSGGGLAEETQYF
TRBV28	.	few	TRBJ2-7	TGTGCCAGCATCCCGATCTCGGACTTTGGCCACGAGCAGTACTTC	CASIPISDFGHEQYF
TRBV6-5	.	few	TRBJ1-2	TGTGCCAGCAGTTACCGCTTGGCAGGCGCTAACTATGGCTACACCTTC	CASSYRLAGANYGYTF
TRBV9	.	few	TRBJ1-5	TGTGCCAGCAGCCCGGGACAAGATCGACAGCCCCAGCATTTT	CASSPGQDRQPQHF
TRBV7-9	TRBD2	.	TRBJ2-3	TGTGCCAGCAGCGACACTAGCGGGGCCGGGGGAACGCAGTATTTT	CASSDTSGAGGTQYF
TRBV11-2	TRBD2	.	TRBJ2-5	TGTGCCAGCAGCGGGTTAGCGGGAGGGCCAACAGAGACCCAGTACTTC	CASSGLAGGPTETQYF
TRBV7-2	.	.	TRBJ2-6	TGTGCCAGCAGCTTAGTGATACGCAGGCCCTCTGGGGCCAACGTCCTGACTTTC	CASSLVIRRPSGANVLTF
TRBV28	.	.	TRBJ2-7	TGTGCCAGCAGTGGTCCCAGGGTTTCCGAGCAGTACTTC	CASSGPRVSEQYF
TRBV7-7	TRBD2	.	TRBJ2-7	TGTGCTAGCAGTCCAATCCCTAGCGGCGAGCAGTACTTC	CASSPIPSGEQYF
TRBV5-6	TRBD1	.	TRBJ2-1	TGTGCCAGCAGCTTGAGGGGACAGCGTAGCTCCTACAATGAGCAGTTCTTC	CASSLRGQRSSYNEQFF
TRBV11-3	.	.	TRBJ1-1	TGTGCCAGCAGCCAGGGGACATCAGCTGAAGCTTTCTTT	CASSQGTSAEAFF
TRBV10-3	TRBD1	once	TRBJ1-5	TGTGCCATCAGTCAGGGGGTTGGCAATCAGCCCCAGCATTTT	CAISQGVGNQPQHF